This T cell receptor beta chain was sequenced during a study of cytomegalovirus exposure and HLA in healthy donors. About the study: Approximately 200 million T cells yielded 117 million unique TCR beta sequences in earlier analysis. General study results and limits: A later analysis associated some 16,000 TCR beta sequences with HLA alleles at a 0.05 false discovery rate. Presence/absence analyses treated sequencing depth as roughly uniform across donors.

Worth noting for this clone: Its antigen is unidentified.

The V end lost 3 bases, the J end lost 3 bases, and 16 bases lay between the germline ends. This CDR3 comprises 15 residues. Germline lookup yields CDR1 SGDLS and CDR2 YYNGEE. With 60 Vbeta and 13 Jbeta primers, the PCR was carried out. Method: immunoSEQ multiplex PCR; TCRdb's copy keeps in-frame clones and lacks some. Here the sample spans around 150,000 clones, 77% being singletons. The sequenced material came from PBMCs. The chain combines TRBV9 with TRBJ2-7; D might be TRBD1 (6 bases). The receptor comes from a woman aged 35 to 49 in good health and CMV-seropositive. CDR3 sequence: CASSGADKGDYEQYF. Here the CDR3 DNA reads TGTGCCAGCAGCGGGGCGGATAAGGGGGACTACGAGCAGTACTTC. The full variable domain, completed using reference TRBV9 and TRBJ2-7, is DSGVTQTPKHLITATGQRVTLRCSPRSGDLSVYWYQQSLDQGLQFLIQYYNGEERAKGNILERFSAQQFPDLHSELNLSSLELGDSALYFCASSGADKGDYEQYFGPGTRLTVT.